Given below is one TCR beta chain in context. As yet, its antigen is unknown. The PCR employed 60 Vbeta primers together with 13 Jbeta primers. As processed by the authors: Per a later analysis, the number of unique TCR beta chains was approximately 80 million, of which roughly 9.9 million were shared. The repertoire was sequenced with immunoSEQ multiplex PCR; TCRdb's copy has only in-frame clones and lacks some. The V and J calls and the clone size are those of that table, but D and trimming were determined from the DNA. The sample has around 50,000 clones, roughly 50% seen once. The CDR3 totals 15 residues. V dropped 3 bases and J dropped 1; count of bases not matched to a gene: 6. Germline-derived CDR1 and CDR2 are SQVTM and ANQGSEA. This sample was taken from a study of cytomegalovirus exposure and HLA in healthy donors. For the study at large: The Caucasian-associated ancestry cluster held roughly 80% of 300 to 450 genotyped donors. Study-wide points: In an earlier analysis, in about 530 donors, most V segments appeared productive either ~87% or ~30% of the time. High sensitivity and specificity were reportedly achieved when the classifier diagnosed cytomegalovirus status.

The chain is built from TRBV29-1 and TRBJ2-7; 10 positions agree with TRBD2. Sample: PBMCs. The TCR was taken from a human donor in good health. The CDR3 DNA reads as TGCAGCGTTGATTTAGCGGGGGGCACTTCCTACGAGCAGTACTTC. It yields the protein CSVDLAGGTSYEQYF.